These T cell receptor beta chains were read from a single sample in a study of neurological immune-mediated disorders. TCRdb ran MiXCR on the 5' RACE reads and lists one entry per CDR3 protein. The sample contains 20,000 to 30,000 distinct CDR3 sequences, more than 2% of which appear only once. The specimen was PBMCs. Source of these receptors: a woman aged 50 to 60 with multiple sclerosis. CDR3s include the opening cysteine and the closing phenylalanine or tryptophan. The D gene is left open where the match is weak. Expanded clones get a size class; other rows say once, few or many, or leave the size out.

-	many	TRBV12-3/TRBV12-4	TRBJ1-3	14	TGTGCCAGCAGTACAGGTTCGACTGGAAACACCATATATTTT	CASSTGSTGNTIYF
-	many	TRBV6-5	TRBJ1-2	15	TGTGCCAGCAGTTACAATCCACAGCTTAACTATGGCTACACCTTC	CASSYNPQLNYGYTF
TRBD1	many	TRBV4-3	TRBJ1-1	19	TGCGCCAGCAGCCAAGAAGAGGCACGAGGGACAGGAGTGAACACTGAAGCTTTCTTT	CASSQEEARGTGVNTEAFF
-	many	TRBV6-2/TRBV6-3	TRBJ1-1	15	TGTGCCAGCAGTTACCCCAATATCGGGGACACTGAAGCTTTCTTT	CASSYPNIGDTEAFF
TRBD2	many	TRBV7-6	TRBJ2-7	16	TGTGCCAGCAGCCGCCCGTGGGCGGGAGGCTCCTACGAGCAGTACTTC	CASSRPWAGGSYEQYF
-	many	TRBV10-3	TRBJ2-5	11	TGTGCCATCAGTGAGGGAGAGACCCAGTACTTC	CAISEGETQYF
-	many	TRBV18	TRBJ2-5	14	TGTGCCAGCTCACCACTGCCCAACCAAGAGACCCAGTACTTC	CASSPLPNQETQYF
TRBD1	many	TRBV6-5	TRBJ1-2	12	TGTGCCAGCAGGAGGGACAGACATGGCTACACCTTC	CASRRDRHGYTF
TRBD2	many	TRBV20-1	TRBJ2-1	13	TGCAGTGCTAGTCTAGCGGGATACAATGAGCAGTTCTTC	CSASLAGYNEQFF
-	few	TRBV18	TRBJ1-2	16	TGTGCCAGCTCACCACCGTTAGGAGGCGGGAACTATGGCTACACCTTC	CASSPPLGGGNYGYTF
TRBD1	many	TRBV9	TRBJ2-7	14	TGTGCCAGCAGCGTAGGCGGGACAGGGCCCGAGCAGTACTTC	CASSVGGTGPEQYF
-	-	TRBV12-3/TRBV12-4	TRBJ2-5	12	TGTGCCAGCACACATCTTTGGGAGACCCAGTACTTC	CASTHLWETQYF
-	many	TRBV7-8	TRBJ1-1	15	TGTGCCAGCAGCCCAGGGACCCTGATGAACACTGAAGCTTTCTTT	CASSPGTLMNTEAFF
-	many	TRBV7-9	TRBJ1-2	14	TGTGCCAGCAGCTTAGTTGGTTTAGCCCATGGCTACACCTTC	CASSLVGLAHGYTF
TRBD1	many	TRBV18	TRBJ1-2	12	TGTGCCAGCTCAGCGACAGGGGATGGCTACACCTTC	CASSATGDGYTF
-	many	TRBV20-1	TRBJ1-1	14	TGCAGTGCTGGCCAGGGAGGGCGGAACACTGAAGCTTTCTTT	CSAGQGGRNTEAFF
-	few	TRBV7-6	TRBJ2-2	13	TGTGCCAGCAGCTTAGGGGGGTCCGGGGAGCTGTTTTTT	CASSLGGSGELFF
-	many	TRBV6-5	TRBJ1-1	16	TGTGCCAGCAGTTACTCCACGGGGCCGGAGATGTTTGAAGCTTTCTTT	CASSYSTGPEMFEAFF
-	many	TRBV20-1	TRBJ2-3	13	TGCAGCGCCCCCCGGGAAAGCACAGATACGCAGTATTTT	CSAPRESTDTQYF
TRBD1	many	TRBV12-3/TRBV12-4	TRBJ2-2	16	TGTGCCAGCAGAGGGACAGGGCTGTCGAACACCGGGGAGCTGTTTTTT	CASRGTGLSNTGELFF
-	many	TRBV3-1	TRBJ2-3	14	TGTGCCAGCAGCCAAGACGGGGACACAGATACGCAGTATTTT	CASSQDGDTDTQYF
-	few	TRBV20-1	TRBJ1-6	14	TGCAGTGCTAGTGCGGACAATTCTGGTTCACCCCTCCACTTT	CSASADNSGSPLHF